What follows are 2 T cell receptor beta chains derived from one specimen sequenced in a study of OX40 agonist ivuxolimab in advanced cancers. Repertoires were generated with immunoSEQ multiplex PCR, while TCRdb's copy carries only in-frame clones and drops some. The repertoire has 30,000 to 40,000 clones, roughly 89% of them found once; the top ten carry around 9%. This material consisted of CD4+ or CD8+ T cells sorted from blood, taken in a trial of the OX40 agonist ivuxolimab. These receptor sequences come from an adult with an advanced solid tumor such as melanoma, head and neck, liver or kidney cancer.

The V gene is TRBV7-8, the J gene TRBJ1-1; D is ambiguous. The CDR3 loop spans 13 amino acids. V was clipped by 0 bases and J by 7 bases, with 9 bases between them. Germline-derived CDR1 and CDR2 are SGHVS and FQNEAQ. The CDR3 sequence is CASSLAKSFEAFF. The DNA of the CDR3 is TGTGCCAGCAGCTTAGCGAAGTCATTTGAAGCTTTCTTT.

The CDR3 loop is CASSPGTSYTGELFF. CDR3 nucleotides: TGTGCCAGCAGTCCCGGGACTAGCTACACCGGGGAGCTGTTTTTT. V gene TRBV7-3 combines with J gene TRBJ2-2; 9 bases are shared with TRBD2. The germline V gene encodes CDR1 SGHTA and CDR2 FQGTGA. The V and J ends lost 6 bases and 3 bases, in that order; junction bases with no gene match: 5. The CDR3 runs 15 residues.